The sample holds many counts of the clone carrying this T cell receptor (beta chain). Antigen specificity is unknown. The data belong to a study of shared clonotypes between healthy human individuals. Germline assignment: CDR1 MNHEY and CDR2 SMNVEV (reference sequence). CDR3 size: 15 residues. V was cut by 5 bases and J by 0 bases, with 10 bases left in between. General study results and limits: Naive subsets, compared against memory subsets, generally had larger estimated richness values.

Clones were read by immunoSEQ multiplex PCR, and TCRdb kept only the in-frame ones, dropping some. The data contain roughly 640,000 clones, around 72% of them singletons. The sequencing input was memory CD4+ T cells sorted from blood. Subset specified: CD45RA-negative fraction. J is TRBJ1-4 and V is TRBV27; D perhaps matches TRBD1 (6 bases). This clonotype originated in a woman younger than 45 in good health. Here the CDR3 reads CASSTQGATNEKLFF. CDR3 nucleotides: TGTGCCAGCAGTACACAGGGAGCAACTAATGAAAAACTGTTTTTT. Full variable domain (remainder filled in from reference TRBV27 and TRBJ1-4): EAQVTQNPRYLITVTGKKLTVTCSQNMNHEYMSWYRQDPGLGLRQIYYSMNVEVTDKGDVPEGYKVSRKEKRNFPLILESPSPNQTSLYFCASSTQGATNEKLFFGSGTQLSVL.